Following are 26 T cell receptor beta chains from one sample sequenced in a study of identical twins. MiXCR, applied by TCRdb to the 5' RACE reads, yields one record per CDR3 protein. The sample has under 450,000 distinct CDR3 sequences; less than 20% are singletons. The sequencing input was naive T cells sorted from blood. The receptors were gathered from a man aged 50 to 60 in good health.

This clonotype was detected only a few times. The chain uses TRBV20-1 and TRBJ2-7; TRBD1 might be the D (6 bases). The germline V and J ends were trimmed by 0 bases and 4 bases, with 22 bases remaining between them. Germline loops: CDR1 DFQATT, CDR2 SNEGSKA (reference sequence). CDR3 length equals 17 residues. Here the CDR3 reads CSARDPQQGDLGYEQYF. The CDR3 DNA follows: TGCAGTGCTAGAGACCCCCAACAGGGTGATCTTGGGTACGAGCAGTACTTC.

The V gene is TRBV15, the J gene TRBJ2-3, with TRBD2 matching over 9 bases. Germline CDR1 is LNHNV and CDR2 is YYDKDF (reference sequence). The ends lost 2 bases at V and 0 bases at J; junction bases unmatched: 6. This CDR3 region has 17 residues. The CDR3 protein is CATSRSITSGSTDTQYF. The CDR3, as DNA: TGTGCCACCAGCAGATCCATTACTAGCGGGAGCACAGATACGCAGTATTTT.

The V and J genes are TRBV12-3 or TRBV12-4 and TRBJ2-5; 7 nucleotides line up with TRBD2. Unmatched junction bases numbered 5, after V lost 0 bases and J lost 4 bases. CDR3 length: 15 residues. Written as DNA, the CDR3 is TGTGCCAGCAGTTTAGCGAAGACGGGGGGAGAGACCCAGTACTTC. Its translation is CASSLAKTGGETQYF.

This clonotype occurred many times. The chain combines TRBV4-3 with TRBJ1-6; TRBD1 matches at 7 bases. Germline CDR1 reads LGHNA; CDR2 reads YSLEER. After removal of 1 base from V and 8 bases from J, the junction contained 5 bases not matched to a gene. The CDR3 totals 15 residues. The CDR3 nucleotides read TGCGCCAGCAGCCAAGGGCGAGACAGGGATTCACCCCTCCACTTT. Translating gives CASSQGRDRDSPLHF.

The chain has TRBV18 and TRBJ2-7, with D unclear. The V gene's germline CDR1 is KGHSH and CDR2 LQKENI. Trimming cost V 3 bases and J 9 bases, with 9 bases left between them. The CDR3 extends over 11 amino acids. The CDR3 loop reads CASSPGMAQYF. CDR3 in DNA: TGTGCCAGCTCACCGGGTATGGCGCAGTACTTC.

Ten or more counts support this clonotype. The chain employs TRBV29-1 and TRBJ2-7; TRBD1 is a possible D gene (5 bases). Trimming pared 2 bases from V and 2 bases from J, leaving 19 bases between. This CDR3 region has 16 residues. Germline V CDR1 and CDR2: SQVTM, ANQGSEA. CDR3 coding DNA: TGCAGCGTTGAATCGGTGGGTGACAGATCCCCCTACGAGCAGTACTTC. Translating gives CSVESVGDRSPYEQYF.

The sample holds a few counts of this clonotype. The chain links TRBV7-9 to TRBJ2-7; the D is unclear. Germline V gene lookup returns CDR1 SEHNR and CDR2 FQNEAQ (reference sequence). The CDR3 runs to 12 residues. Trimming stripped 3 bases from V and 7 bases from J, with 10 bases between. The CDR3 spells CASSFGQLEQYF. CDR3 nucleotides: TGTGCCAGCAGCTTCGGGCAACTAGAGCAGTACTTC.

In its sample, this clonotype was seen a few times. This chain links TRBV27 with TRBJ1-1; D gene ambiguous. Trimming removed 6 bases from V and 10 bases from J, with 24 bases in between. This CDR3 has 15 residues. In germline, CDR1 is MNHEY, CDR2 SMNVEV (reference sequence). The chain's CDR3 is CASSTLGSPTLVAFF. CDR3 sequence (DNA): TGTGCCAGCAGCACGCTGGGTTCTCCAACACTGGTAGCTTTCTTT.

This clonotype appeared many times. DNA of the CDR3: TGTGCCAGCAGTTGGGACTACAAAAACATTCAGTACTTC. Its translation: CASSWDYKNIQYF. The rearrangement uses TRBV6-2 or TRBV6-3 and TRBJ2-4; the match to TRBD2 covers 7 bases. This CDR3 contains 13 residues. Germline trimming cut 4 bases from V and 3 bases from J; bases unmatched to any gene: 0. Germline V CDR1 and CDR2: MNHEY, SVGEGT.

The rearrangement joins TRBV12-3 or TRBV12-4 to TRBJ2-3, with D unclear. The CDR3 totals 15 residues. Trimming pared 1 base from V and 7 bases from J, leaving 15 bases between. CDR3 loop: CASSLVARPVNTQYF. The CDR3 DNA reads as TGTGCCAGCAGTTTAGTAGCACGGCCTGTGAATACGCAGTATTTT.

The chain joins TRBV19 to TRBJ1-1; D is unclear. Germline lookup yields CDR1 LNHDA and CDR2 SQIVND (reference sequence). Trimming took off 3 bases at V and 0 bases at J, with 11 bases between the two ends. This CDR3 region has 15 residues. DNA for the CDR3: TGTGCCAGTAGTATGGTCTCGGCCATGAACACTGAAGCTTTCTTT. Protein: CASSMVSAMNTEAFF. Looking up the rest from reference TRBV19 and TRBJ1-1 gives the full variable domain: DGGITQSPKYLFRKEGQNVTLSCEQNLNHDAMYWYRQDPGQGLRLIYYSQIVNDFQKGDIAEGYSVSREKKESFPLTVTSAQKNPTAFYLCASSMVSAMNTEAFFGQGTRLTVV.

At least ten counts were recorded for this clonotype. The chain recombines TRBV20-1 with TRBJ2-7, with 8 nucleotides matching TRBD2. CDR1 DFQATT and CDR2 SNEGSKA come from the germline V gene (reference sequence). Trimming removed 2 bases from V and 2 bases from J; junction bases left unmatched: 11. The CDR3 runs to 16 residues. The CDR3 DNA reads TGCAGTGCTAGAACAATTACTAGCGGCGATCCCTACGAGCAGTACTTC. Amino acid sequence: CSARTITSGDPYEQYF.

This chain connects TRBV20-1 to TRBJ2-7; D unresolved. Germline CDR1 is DFQATT and CDR2 is SNEGSKA (reference sequence). V lost 5 bases and J lost 1, with 15 bases in between. This CDR3 is built from 14 residues. The CDR3 here is CSAYASLLSYEQYF. The CDR3 DNA reads TGCAGTGCTTATGCCTCCCTCTTGTCCTACGAGCAGTACTTC.

There are many counts of this clonotype. This rearrangement joins TRBV5-1 to TRBJ2-1; D gene unclear. Germline V lookup: CDR1 SGHRS, CDR2 YFSETQ. V was cut by 4 bases and J by 2 bases, with 16 bases left in between. This CDR3 is built from 16 residues. CDR3 sequence (DNA): TGCGCCAGCAGCCGTGAGGTAGCCCAGACCTACAATGAGCAGTTCTTC. This translates into CASSREVAQTYNEQFF.

This clonotype occurred many times. This chain links TRBV5-1 with TRBJ2-2, with 7 bases fitting TRBD2. V dropped 4 bases and J dropped 3; count of bases not matched to a gene: 3. Germline V gene lookup returns CDR1 SGHRS and CDR2 YFSETQ. The CDR3 covers 14 residues. CDR3 sequence: CASSPTSHTGELFF. CDR3 coding DNA: TGCGCCAGCAGCCCGACTAGCCACACCGGGGAGCTGTTTTTT.

This clonotype showed up many times. The V gene is TRBV7-9, the J gene TRBJ2-5; no firm D call. Trimming removed 4 bases from V and 2 bases from J, with 5 bases in between. The germline V gene encodes CDR1 SEHNR and CDR2 FQNEAQ (reference sequence). This CDR3 comprises 12 residues. The CDR3 reads CASSYTQETQYF. The CDR3 DNA reads TGTGCCAGCAGCTACACTCAAGAGACCCAGTACTTC.

CDR3 sequence reads: CASSLRGTEQPQHF. DNA for the CDR3: TGTGCCAGCAGCTTAAGAGGGACAGAACAGCCCCAGCATTTT. V gene TRBV7-2 combines with J gene TRBJ1-5; 7 bases map to TRBD1. This CDR3 has 14 amino acids. CDR1 SGHTA and CDR2 FQGNSA come from the germline V gene. The V gene end was trimmed by 2 bases and the J gene end by 7 bases; junction bases not matched to a gene: 5.

This chain connects TRBV2 to TRBJ1-4, with 8 bases matching TRBD1. The germline V gene encodes CDR1 SNHLY and CDR2 FYNNEI. The CDR3 sequence is 17 residues long. Trimming took 3 bases from V and 0 from J; bases not matched to a gene: 6. As DNA, the CDR3 is TGTGCCAGCAGTGACAGGGGGCGCTTTGCAACTAATGAAAAACTGTTTTTT. Protein sequence: CASSDRGRFATNEKLFF. Together with reference TRBV2 and TRBJ1-4, the CDR3 gives the full variable domain: EPEVTQTPSHQVTQMGQEVILRCVPISNHLYFYWYRQILGQKVEFLVSFYNNEISEKSEIFDDQFSVERPDGSNFTLKIRSTKLEDSAMYFCASSDRGRFATNEKLFFGSGTQLSVL.

This chain uses TRBV2 with TRBJ2-5, with 12 positions matching TRBD2. This CDR3 comprises 16 residues. Trimming cost V 3 bases and J 5 bases; bases outside gene matches: 7. The germline CDR1 and CDR2 sequences are SNHLY and FYNNEI. The CDR3 DNA follows: TGTGCCAGCAGTGATGCTAGCGGGGGGGCCCTCGAGACCCAGTACTTC. Translation gives CASSDASGGALETQYF.

This clonotype was counted only a few times. This chain links TRBV29-1 with TRBJ2-1; 10 bases are shared with TRBD2. Germline V gene lookup returns CDR1 SQVTM and CDR2 ANQGSEA. The CDR3 spans 13 residues. J was trimmed by 5 bases and V by 6 bases; bases with no gene match: 4. The CDR3 spells CSVSGRAHNEQFF. The CDR3 DNA reads as TGCAGCGTGAGCGGGAGGGCCCACAATGAGCAGTTCTTC.

V gene TRBV28 combines with J gene TRBJ1-1; possibly TRBD1 for D (6 bases). Germline V gene sequence: CDR1 MDHEN, CDR2 SYDVKM. V lost 9 bases and J 2 bases, leaving 19 bases between the germline ends. This CDR3 is built from 15 residues. The CDR3 DNA is TGTGCCAGTCGCAAAGTCGGGGGCTATAACACTGAAGCTTTCTTT. This gives the protein CASRKVGGYNTEAFF.

The sample holds a few counts of this clonotype. J is TRBJ1-2 and V is TRBV7-9, with 7 bases aligning to TRBD1. This CDR3 comprises 17 residues. CDR1 is SEHNR and CDR2 is FQNEAQ in the germline V gene (reference sequence). V was clipped by 0 bases and J by 0 bases; unmatched bases: 7. Here the CDR3 reads CASSLAFGTVANYGYTF. The DNA for the CDR3 is TGTGCCAGCAGCTTAGCCTTCGGGACAGTTGCTAACTATGGCTACACCTTC.

The chain recombines TRBV12-3 or TRBV12-4 with TRBJ2-5, with 8 bases matching TRBD2. V lost 0 bases, J lost 1 base, and 7 bases stayed unmatched. CDR3 length equals 17 residues. CDR3 nucleotide sequence: TGTGCCAGCAGTTTAGCGCTCAGCGGGGGTACCCAAGAGACCCAGTACTTC. As protein: CASSLALSGGTQETQYF.

The chain couples TRBV20-1 to TRBJ2-1, with D perhaps matching TRBD1 (6 bases). The CDR3 loop spans 12 amino acids. CDR1 DFQATT and CDR2 SNEGSKA come from the germline V gene (reference sequence). V was trimmed by 6 bases and J by 7 bases, leaving 13 bases between them. The DNA for the CDR3 is TGCAGTGCCGGACAGCTAATTAATGAGCAGTTCTTC. This encodes CSAGQLINEQFF.

The V call is TRBV7-8, the J call TRBJ2-3; 12 bases are shared with TRBD2. Germline CDR1 and CDR2: SGHVS and FQNEAQ. This CDR3 is built from 16 residues. The V gene end was trimmed by 5 bases and the J gene end by 3 bases; junction bases not matched to a gene: 6. The CDR3 DNA reads TGTGCCAGCAGCCCGACTAGCGGGAGAAAGACAGATACGCAGTATTTT. Protein: CASSPTSGRKTDTQYF.

The chain joins TRBV15 to TRBJ2-5; possibly TRBD1 for D (6 bases). CDR1 LNHNV and CDR2 YYDKDF come from the germline V gene (reference sequence). V dropped 1 base and J dropped 5 bases, with 17 bases sitting between them. CDR3 length equals 16 residues. The CDR3 is CATSRAGRGMLETQYF. The CDR3 DNA reads as TGTGCCACCAGCAGAGCGGGCAGGGGAATGTTGGAGACCCAGTACTTC.